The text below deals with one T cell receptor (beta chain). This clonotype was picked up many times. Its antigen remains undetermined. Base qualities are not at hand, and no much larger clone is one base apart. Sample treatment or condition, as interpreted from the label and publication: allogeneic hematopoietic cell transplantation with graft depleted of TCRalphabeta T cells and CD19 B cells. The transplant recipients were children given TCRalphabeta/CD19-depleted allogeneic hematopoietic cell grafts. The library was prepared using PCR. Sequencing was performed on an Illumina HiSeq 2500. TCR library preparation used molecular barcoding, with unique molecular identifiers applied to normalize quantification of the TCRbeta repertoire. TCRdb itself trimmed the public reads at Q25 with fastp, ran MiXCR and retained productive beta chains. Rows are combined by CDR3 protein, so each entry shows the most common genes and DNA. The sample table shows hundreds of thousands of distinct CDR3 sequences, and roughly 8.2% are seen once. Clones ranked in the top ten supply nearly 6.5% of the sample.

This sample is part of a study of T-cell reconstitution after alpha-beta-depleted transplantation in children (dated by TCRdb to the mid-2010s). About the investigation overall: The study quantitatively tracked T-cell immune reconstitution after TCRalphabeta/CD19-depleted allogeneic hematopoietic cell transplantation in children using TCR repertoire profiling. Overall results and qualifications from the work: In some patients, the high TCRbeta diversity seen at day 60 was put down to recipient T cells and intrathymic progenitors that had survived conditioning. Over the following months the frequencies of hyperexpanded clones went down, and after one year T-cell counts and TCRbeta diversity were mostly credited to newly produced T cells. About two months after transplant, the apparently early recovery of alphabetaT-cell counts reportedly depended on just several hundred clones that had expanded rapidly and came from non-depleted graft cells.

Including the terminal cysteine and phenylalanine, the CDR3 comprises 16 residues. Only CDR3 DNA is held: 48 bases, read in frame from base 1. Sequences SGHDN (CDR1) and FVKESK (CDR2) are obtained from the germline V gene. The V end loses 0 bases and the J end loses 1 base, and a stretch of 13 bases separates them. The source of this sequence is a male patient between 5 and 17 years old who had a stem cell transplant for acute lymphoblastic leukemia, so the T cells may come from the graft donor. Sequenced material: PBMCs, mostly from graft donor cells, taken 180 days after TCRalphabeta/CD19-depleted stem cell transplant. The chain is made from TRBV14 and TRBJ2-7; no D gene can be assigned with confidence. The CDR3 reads CASSQETPTLSYEQYF. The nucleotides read TGTGCCAGCAGCCAAGAAACCCCAACTCTTTCCTACGAGCAGTACTTC.